A selection of T cell receptor beta chains follows, all from one sample in a study of blood T cell repertoires in COVID-19. Produced via immunoSEQ multiplex PCR; TCRdb's table is partial and in-frame only. The sample lists around 480,000 clones; about nine tenths were seen once. The sample comprised peripheral blood. These receptors were collected from a woman in her forties or fifties with COVID-19, enrolled during active disease. Both conserved end residues are trimmed from each CDR3.

>TRBV5-1
ASSLAMGHQETQY
>TRBV7-9
ASSRNRDQPQH
>TRBV10-3
AITPDRGFNYGYT
>TRBV27
ASSFQTDPGTDTQY
>TRBV6-4
ASSPDRAGYNEQF
>TRBV28
ASSSGLIRSTNEKLF
>TRBV2
ASSWTAEAF
>TRBV12-5
ASGSPGVEPYEQY
>TRBV6-5
ASRHLVSETQY
>TRBV7-9
ASTPIKGGSDEQY
>TRBV12-5
ASGFFADTQY
>TRBV6-1
ASSELAGTGEDYGYT
>TRBV4-2
ASSLELRGTEAF
>TRBV7-9
ASSSGGGEQY
>TRBV5-6
ASSHGIPDTQY
>TRBV4-2
ASSPGQGHTEAF
>TRBV18
ASSSRGNTEAF
>TRBV19
ASSIGPGGNQPQH
>TRBV10-1
ASSESTGDGYT
>TRBV6-1
ASSEGDSFNYGYT
>TRBV3-1/TRBV3-2
ASSQAYLSGGNTIY
>TRBV21-1
ASSIGLAGLQETQY
>TRBV5-1
ASSSKTGAPLGYT
>TRBV5-4
ASSWGGPGEPQH
>TRBV2
ATPAAPLSGNTIY
>TRBV29-1
SDGDRGEAF
>TRBV7-8
ASTLGTGRGYT
>TRBV24-1
ATASESNEQY
>TRBV2
ASSESGEDFSAQY
>TRBV5-3
ARSVFQDNNIQY
>TRBV27
ASGPPFLNYGYT
>TRBV24-1
ATSEGGRDTDTQY
>TRBV20-1
SARIGREQF
>TRBV5-5
ASSPITTGVGTEAF
>TRBV6-5
ASSPGPGNTIY
>TRBV12-3/TRBV12-4
ASSLGAGQTQH
>TRBV12-3/TRBV12-4
ASSFSNTGELF
>TRBV28
ASSLSTGQGNDEQY
>TRBV2
ASRGQTNHSPLH
>TRBV5-1
ASNRDSTDTQY
>TRBV4-1
ASSPRGAGGYEQY
>TRBV2
ASSADLAGVIQETQY
>TRBV5-5
ASIKAETQY
>TRBV29-1
SVVSGGEDF